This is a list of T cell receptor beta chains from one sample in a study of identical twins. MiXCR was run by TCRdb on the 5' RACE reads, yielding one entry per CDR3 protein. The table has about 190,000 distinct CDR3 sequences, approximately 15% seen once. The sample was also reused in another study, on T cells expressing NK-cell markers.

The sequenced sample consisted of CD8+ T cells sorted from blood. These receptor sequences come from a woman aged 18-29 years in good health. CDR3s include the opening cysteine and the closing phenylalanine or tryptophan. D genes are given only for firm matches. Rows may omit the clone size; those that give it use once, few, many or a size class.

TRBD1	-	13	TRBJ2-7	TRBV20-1	TGCAGTGCTGAGCATACAGGGGACTACGAGCAGTACTTC	CSAEHTGDYEQYF
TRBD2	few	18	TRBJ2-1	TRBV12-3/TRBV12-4	TGTGCCAGCAGTTTACCGGGACTAGCGGGGGGGCCCTACAATGAGCAGTTCTTC	CASSLPGLAGGPYNEQFF
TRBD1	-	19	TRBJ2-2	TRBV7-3	TGTGCCAGCAGCTTATTATTCCCCAGGGGGCAGACTTACACCGGGGAGCTGTTTTTT	CASSLLFPRGQTYTGELFF
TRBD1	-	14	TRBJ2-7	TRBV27	TGTGCCAGCAGTATCCTAGGGACAGGGTACGAGCAGTACTTC	CASSILGTGYEQYF
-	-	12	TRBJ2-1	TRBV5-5	TGTGCCAGCAGCTCCCGTTGGGGTGAGCAGTTCTTC	CASSSRWGEQFF
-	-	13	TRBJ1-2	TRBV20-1	TGCAGTGCTAGTGAGACATCCAACTATGGCTACACCTTC	CSASETSNYGYTF
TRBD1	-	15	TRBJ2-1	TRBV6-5	TGTGCCAGCAGTTTTGGACAGGGTATTGACAATGAGCAGTTCTTC	CASSFGQGIDNEQFF
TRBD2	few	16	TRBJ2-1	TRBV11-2	TGTGCCAGCACCCCAGCTAGCGGGAGCTTTTACAATGAGCAGTTCTTC	CASTPASGSFYNEQFF
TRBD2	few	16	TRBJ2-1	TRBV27	TGTGCCAGCAGTTCTATTGGCGGACTAGCTTTAAATGAGCAGTTCTTC	CASSSIGGLALNEQFF
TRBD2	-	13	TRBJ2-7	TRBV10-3	TGTGCCATCAGTCGAGCTAGCGGGTACGAGCAGTACTTC	CAISRASGYEQYF
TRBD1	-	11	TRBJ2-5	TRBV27	TGTGCCAGCAGTCCATGGACAGGGACGTACTTC	CASSPWTGTYF
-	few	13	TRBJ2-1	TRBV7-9	TGTGCCGGCAGTCCCGGAGCGGGCAATGAGCAGTTCTTC	CAGSPGAGNEQFF
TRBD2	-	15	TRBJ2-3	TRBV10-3	TGTGCCATCAGTCGGACTAGCGAGATCACAGATACGCAGTATTTT	CAISRTSEITDTQYF
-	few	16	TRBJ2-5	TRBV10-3	TGTGCCATCAGTGAGGCGGACTCCGGGCCATGGGGGACCCAGTACTTC	CAISEADSGPWGTQYF
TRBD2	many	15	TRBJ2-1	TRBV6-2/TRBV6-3	TGTGCCAGCAGTCCTAGACTAGCGGCGCACAATGAGCAGTTCTTC	CASSPRLAAHNEQFF
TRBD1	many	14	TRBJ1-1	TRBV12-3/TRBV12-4	TGTGCCAGCAGGGAGGCAGGGGGCAGCGCTGAAGCTTTCTTT	CASREAGGSAEAFF
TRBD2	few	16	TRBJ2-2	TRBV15	TGTGCCACCAGCAGAGCTGCCGGGGGGATGATGGGGGAGCTGTTTTTT	CATSRAAGGMMGELFF
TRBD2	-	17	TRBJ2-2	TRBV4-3	TGCGCCAGCAGCCATGCTACTAGCGGGAGGCAGGCCGGGGAGCTGTTTTTT	CASSHATSGRQAGELFF
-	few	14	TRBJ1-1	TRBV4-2	TGTGCCAGCAGCCATCTCTCGATGAACACTGAAGCTTTCTTT	CASSHLSMNTEAFF
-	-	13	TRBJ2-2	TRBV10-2	TGCGCCAGCGGGTGGTTGCTGTCCGGGGAGCTGTTTTTT	CASGWLLSGELFF
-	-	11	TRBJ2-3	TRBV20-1	TGCAGTGCTAGGCAGGGGGGTACGCAGTATTTT	CSARQGGTQYF
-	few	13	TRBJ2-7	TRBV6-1	TGTGCCAGTTCAGCCCGGCAGGTCTACGAGCAGTACTTC	CASSARQVYEQYF
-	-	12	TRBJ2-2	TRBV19	TGTGCCAGTTACGAGGTGTTCGGGGAGCTGTTTTTT	CASYEVFGELFF
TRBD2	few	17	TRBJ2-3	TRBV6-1	TGTGCCAGCAGTGCCCTAGGACTAGCGGCTAGCACAGATACGCAGTATTTT	CASSALGLAASTDTQYF
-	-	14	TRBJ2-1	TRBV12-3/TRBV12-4	TGTGCCAGCAGCTCTAGGCCCTCCTACAATGAGCAGTTCTTC	CASSSRPSYNEQFF
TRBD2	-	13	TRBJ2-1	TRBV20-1	TGCAGTGCTAGAGAGCGCGGGAGAAATGAGCAGTTCTTC	CSARERGRNEQFF
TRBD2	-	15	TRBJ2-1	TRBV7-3	TGTGCCAGCGGTGGGCTAGCGGGGCCCTACAATGAGCAGTTCTTC	CASGGLAGPYNEQFF
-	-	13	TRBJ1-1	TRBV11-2	TGTGCCAGCAGCACCCCGGAGGTGAAAGGGACTTTCTTT	CASSTPEVKGTFF
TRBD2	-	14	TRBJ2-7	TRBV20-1	TGCAGTGCTAGAGATCAGGGACTAACCTACGAGCAGTACTTC	CSARDQGLTYEQYF
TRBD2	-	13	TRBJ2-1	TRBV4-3	TGCGCCAGCAGCGGGAGGGCCGGAAATGAGCAGTTCTTC	CASSGRAGNEQFF
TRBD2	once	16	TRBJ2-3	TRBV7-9	TGTGCCAGCAGCTGGGGGACTAGCGGGGACACAGATACGCAGTATTTT	CASSWGTSGDTDTQYF
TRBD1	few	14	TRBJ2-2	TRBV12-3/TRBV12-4	TGTGCCAGCAGCCTCGGGACAGGGTTCCGGGAGCTGTTTTTT	CASSLGTGFRELFF
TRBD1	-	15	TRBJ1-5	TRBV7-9	TGTGCCAGCAGCTTAGGAGGGGGCCGGAATCAGCCCCAGCATTTT	CASSLGGGRNQPQHF
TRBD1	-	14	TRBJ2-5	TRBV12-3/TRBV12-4	TGTGCCAGCAGTTTCTCAGGGGGCCTGGAGACCCAGTACTTC	CASSFSGGLETQYF
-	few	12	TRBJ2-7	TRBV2	TGTGCCAGCAGTCTCTACCTTTACGAGCAGTACTTC	CASSLYLYEQYF
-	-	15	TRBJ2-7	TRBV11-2	TGTGCCAGCAGCTTAGGGGCCGGGATGGGTTACGAGCAGTACTTC	CASSLGAGMGYEQYF
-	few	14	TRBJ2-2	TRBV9	TGTGCCAGCAGCGCAACTACGGGCACCGGGGAGCTGTTTTTT	CASSATTGTGELFF
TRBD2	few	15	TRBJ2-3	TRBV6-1	TGTGCCAGCGAGAAAGGGACTAGCGGCACAGATACGCAGTATTTT	CASEKGTSGTDTQYF
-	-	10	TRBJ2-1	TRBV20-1	TGCAGTGCTAGTCTCACTGAGCAGTTCTTC	CSASLTEQFF
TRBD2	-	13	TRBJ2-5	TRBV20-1	TGCAGTGCCCCTAGCGGGCGATTGGAGACCCAGTACTTC	CSAPSGRLETQYF
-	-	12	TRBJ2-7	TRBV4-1	TGCGCCAGCAGCCACCAGGGAAACGAGCAGTACTTC	CASSHQGNEQYF
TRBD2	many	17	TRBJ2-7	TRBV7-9	TGTGCCAGCAGCTTAGGAAGAACTAGCGGAGGCACCTACGAGCAGTACTTC	CASSLGRTSGGTYEQYF
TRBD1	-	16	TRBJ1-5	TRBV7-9	TGTGCCAGCAGCTTAGACGGGACAGGGGGCAATCAGCCCCAGCATTTT	CASSLDGTGGNQPQHF
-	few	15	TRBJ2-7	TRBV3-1	TGTGCCAGCAGCCCTTCCGGAGGGAGCTCCTACGAGCAGTACTTC	CASSPSGGSSYEQYF
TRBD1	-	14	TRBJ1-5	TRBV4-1	TGCGCCAGCAGCCATGGGACAGACAATCAGCCCCAGCATTTT	CASSHGTDNQPQHF
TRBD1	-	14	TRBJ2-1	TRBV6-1	TGTGCCAGCAGATCAGCGGATACGAGGACAGGGCAGTTCTTC	CASRSADTRTGQFF
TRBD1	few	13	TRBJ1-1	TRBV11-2	TGTGCCAGCAGCACCGGGACAGGGGCTGAAGCTTTCTTT	CASSTGTGAEAFF
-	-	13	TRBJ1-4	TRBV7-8	TGTGCCAGCAGCTGGGGAGAGTACGGGAAACTGTTTTTT	CASSWGEYGKLFF